The rows below give T cell receptor beta chains drawn from one sample of a study of CD8 T cells in ankylosing spondylitis. MiXCR, applied by TCRdb to the 5' RACE reads, yields one record per CDR3 protein. This table holds around 140,000 distinct CDR3 sequences, roughly an eighth found once. Material for sequencing was blood, either unsorted or a sorted T cell fraction (not recorded which). The source is a female donor with ankylosing spondylitis or in good health (not recorded which). Each CDR3 is given without its conserved first and last residue. The order of the fields is V gene, J gene, CDR3 protein.

TRBV20-1	TRBJ2-7	SARRQGIYEQY
TRBV28	TRBJ2-3	ASSLPGRPDTQY
TRBV12-3/TRBV12-4	TRBJ1-2	ASSPAILGKRYGYT
TRBV5-1	TRBJ1-1	ASSPRTGGSTEAF
TRBV20-1	TRBJ1-5	SARSVNQPQH
TRBV29-1	TRBJ2-3	SVVPRTDTQY
TRBV15	TRBJ2-1	ATSRDVGDEQF
TRBV27	TRBJ2-5	ASSLSRYQETQY
TRBV20-1	TRBJ1-4	SARGGQEKLF
TRBV3-1	TRBJ2-1	ASSPYRTSGRGDEQF
TRBV5-1	TRBJ1-5	ASSEQGAGQPQH
TRBV4-2	TRBJ2-5	ASSQEVAEETQY
TRBV2	TRBJ1-2	ASSIGGTEIYGDT
TRBV4-1	TRBJ1-2	ASGGRGGAGNYGYT
TRBV13	TRBJ2-7	ASSSLGTEQY
TRBV12-3/TRBV12-4	TRBJ1-4	ASSPPSGGNEKLF
TRBV7-6	TRBJ2-2	ASSHRLAGGTGELF
TRBV11-3	TRBJ2-7	ASSRGGLDEQY
TRBV7-8	TRBJ2-3	ASSPDRDRGTQY
TRBV20-1	TRBJ2-1	SARPMTATAYNEQF
TRBV3-1	TRBJ2-5	ASSQEGGRAGGETQY
TRBV5-1	TRBJ1-3	ASSPGQGAFSGNTIY
TRBV5-5	TRBJ2-3	ASKDTSFTDTQY
TRBV3-1	TRBJ2-2	ASSQPGTANTGELF
TRBV5-1	TRBJ2-1	ASSLDGAGGPANEQF